These 28 T cell receptor beta chains were sequenced from one sample in a study of shared clonotypes between healthy human individuals. Repertoires were generated with immunoSEQ multiplex PCR, while TCRdb's copy carries only in-frame clones and drops some. Here the sample spans 2 million to 2.5 million clones, 95% being singletons. Sequences were obtained from naive CD4+ T cells sorted from blood. Stated subset: CD45RA+ positively selected. These receptors came from a man aged 18 to 29 in good health.

This sequence joins TRBV2 and TRBJ2-1; maybe TRBD1 (5 bases). The CDR3 consists of 14 residues. The V end lost 5 bases, the J end lost 2 bases, and 10 bases lay between the germline ends. The germline V gene encodes CDR1 SNHLY and CDR2 FYNNEI. The CDR3 nucleotides read TGTGCCAGCAGTCCAGGGTTAACCTACAATGAGCAGTTCTTC. Its translation: CASSPGLTYNEQFF.

The sample holds one count of this clone. The rearrangement uses TRBV29-1 and TRBJ1-4; no clear D gene. The V end lost 8 bases, the J end lost 5 bases, and 12 bases lay between the germline ends. This CDR3 is built from 12 residues. Germline V gene sequence: CDR1 SQVTM, CDR2 ANQGSEA. In DNA, the CDR3 is TGCAGCTTCGACCTGGGGAATGAAAAACTGTTTTTT. This encodes CSFDLGNEKLFF.

The chain employs TRBV5-5 and TRBJ2-2; 7 nucleotides agree with TRBD1. The trim removed 2 bases at V and 2 bases at J, leaving 6 bases unmatched. CDR3 length equals 16 residues. Germline V lookup: CDR1 SGHKS, CDR2 YYEKEE (reference sequence). The CDR3 sequence is CASSLGQDRNTGELFF. As DNA, the CDR3 is TGTGCCAGCAGCTTAGGACAGGATCGAAACACCGGGGAGCTGTTTTTT.

This clone occurred many times. The CDR3 protein is CASSQDRLGVNEQFF. DNA of the CDR3: TGTGCCAGCAGTCAGGACAGGCTTGGGGTCAATGAGCAGTTCTTC. This chain connects TRBV7-2 to TRBJ2-1, with 7 bases matching TRBD1. The trim removed 6 bases at V and 6 bases at J, leaving 11 bases unmatched. The germline gives CDR1 SGHTA, CDR2 FQGNSA. The CDR3 sequence is 15 residues long.

The chain links TRBV11-2 to TRBJ2-5; D is tentatively TRBD1 or TRBD2 (5 bases each). The CDR3 spans 15 residues. With 1 base removed from V and 5 bases from J, the gap between germline ends came to 14 bases. The germline CDR1 and CDR2 sequences are SGHAT and FQNNGV. CDR3 loop: CASSLGSGRVETQYF. CDR3 in DNA: TGTGCCAGCAGCTTAGGCTCGGGGCGAGTTGAGACCCAGTACTTC.

Turning to this clone: At the DNA level, this CDR3 is encoded by other sequences in the same sample as well. This sequence joins TRBV9 and TRBJ2-7; TRBD1 is a possible D gene (6 bases). The V end was cut by 0 bases, the J end by 1 base, with 8 bases between. This CDR3 spans 14 amino acids. Germline V gives CDR1 SGDLS, CDR2 YYNGEE. The CDR3 region has the DNA TGTGCCAGCAGCGTAGCGGACAGTTCCTACGAGCAGTACTTC. Amino acids: CASSVADSSYEQYF.

The V call is TRBV6-1, the J call TRBJ2-2; perhaps TRBD1 as D (6 bases). Trimming took off 8 bases at V and 4 bases at J, with 11 bases between the two ends. Germline-derived CDR1 and CDR2 are MNHNS and SASEGT. CDR3 length: 13 amino acids. CDR3 in amino acids: CASHREITGELFF. In nucleotides, the CDR3 is TGTGCCAGCCACAGGGAGATCACCGGGGAGCTGTTTTTT.

The rearrangement joins TRBV15 to TRBJ2-1; a weak D match, TRBD1 (5 bases). Trimming removed 0 bases from V and 1 base from J, with 13 bases in between. This CDR3 has 17 amino acids. The germline V gene has CDR1 LNHNV and CDR2 YYDKDF (reference sequence). The CDR3 protein is CATSREEVRVSYNEQFF. The CDR3 coding sequence is TGTGCCACCAGCAGAGAGGAAGTCAGGGTATCCTACAATGAGCAGTTCTTC.

The chain joins TRBV7-6 to TRBJ2-5, with D unclear. The CDR3 is 15 amino acids. Germline V gives CDR1 SGHVS, CDR2 FNYEAQ. The V gene lost 0 bases and the J gene lost 5 bases, with 13 bases spanning the gap. The CDR3 region has the DNA TGTGCCAGCAGCTTAGCGGTGATCTCCGGGGAGACCCAGTACTTC. Its protein is CASSLAVISGETQYF.

This chain links TRBV19 with TRBJ2-1; 9 bases line up with TRBD1. CDR3 length: 14 amino acids. Germline V gives CDR1 LNHDA, CDR2 SQIVND (reference sequence). J was trimmed by 2 bases and V by 5 bases; bases with no gene match: 1. In DNA form, the CDR3 reads TGTGCCAGTAGTCGGGACAGGGCCTACAATGAGCAGTTCTTC. This sequence encodes CASSRDRAYNEQFF.

This chain uses TRBV4-3 with TRBJ2-1; 10 positions agree with TRBD2. Germline V gene data show CDR1 as LGHNA and CDR2 as YSLEER. The CDR3 has 18 residues. J lost 6 bases, V lost 0 bases, and 11 bases had no gene match. The CDR3: CASSQDSQLAGDSNEQFF. CDR3 DNA sequence: TGCGCCAGCAGCCAAGATAGCCAGCTAGCGGGAGATAGCAATGAGCAGTTCTTC.

The chain is built from TRBV27 and TRBJ2-7; D possibly uses TRBD1 or TRBD2 (6 bases each). The CDR3 is 16 residues long. CDR1 is MNHEY and CDR2 is SMNVEV in the germline V gene (reference sequence). With 5 bases removed from V and 4 bases from J, the gap between germline ends came to 21 bases. CDR3: CASSLGGDRSRYEQYF. The CDR3 nucleotides are TGTGCCAGCAGTCTGGGGGGAGACAGGTCGCGTTACGAGCAGTACTTC.

The V gene is TRBV5-4, the J gene TRBJ2-5, with D hard to call. V was pared by 1 base and J by 5 bases, with 15 bases between. There are 15 residues in the CDR3. Germline lookup yields CDR1 SGHNT and CDR2 YYREEE (reference sequence). This CDR3 reads CASSLRGPTRETQYF. The DNA for the CDR3 is TGTGCCAGCAGCTTGCGAGGACCCACCCGGGAGACCCAGTACTTC.

This chain links TRBV10-3 with TRBJ1-6; TRBD1 matches at 8 bases. Germline trimming cut 6 bases from V and 7 bases from J; bases unmatched to any gene: 8. Germline V gene sequence: CDR1 ENHRY, CDR2 SYGVKD. The CDR3 consists of 15 residues. CDR3 nucleotides: TGTGCCATCAGGCCGGACAGGGTTGGGAATTCACCCCTCCACTTT. The encoded protein is CAIRPDRVGNSPLHF.

The chain carries TRBV11-2 and TRBJ2-7, with a tentative D call TRBD1 (6 bases). The CDR3 is 15 amino acids. The germline gives CDR1 SGHAT, CDR2 FQNNGV. V was cut by 0 bases and J by 4 bases, with 13 bases left in between. The CDR3 sequence: CASSLESGGVYEQYF. The CDR3 bases are TGTGCCAGCAGCTTAGAATCTGGGGGCGTTTACGAGCAGTACTTC.

This chain connects TRBV10-3 to TRBJ1-1; the D is unclear. Germline V gene lookup returns CDR1 ENHRY and CDR2 SYGVKD. CDR3 size: 11 residues. V was trimmed by 6 bases and J by 7 bases, leaving 9 bases between them. The CDR3 DNA reads TGTGCCATCAGGGGATCGATTGAAGCTTTCTTT. Translation: CAIRGSIEAFF.

This chain links TRBV6-5 with TRBJ2-5, with 7 nucleotides matching TRBD2. With 2 bases clipped from V and 4 bases from J, the junction kept 7 bases outside the gene matches. CDR1 and CDR2 from the germline V gene are MNHEY and SVGAGI. The CDR3 loop spans 15 amino acids. The CDR3 coding sequence is TGTGCCAGCAGTTACCGTCCGGCGGGAGTAGAGACCCAGTACTTC. This encodes CASSYRPAGVETQYF.

A word on this clone: The same CDR3 arises from other DNA sequences in this sample as well. This rearrangement joins TRBV2 to TRBJ2-7; a weak D match, TRBD1 (6 bases). Trimming removed 6 bases at V and 4 bases at J, with 7 bases between. CDR3 length: 11 residues. CDR1 is SNHLY and CDR2 is FYNNEI in the germline V gene. CDR3 DNA: TGTGCCAGCAGGCAGGGGTACGAGCAGTACTTC. Amino acids: CASRQGYEQYF.

A note on this clone: Other DNA sequences within the sample encode an identical CDR3. The chain has TRBV7-9 and TRBJ2-5; D gene uncertain. The V end lost 7 bases, the J end lost 4 bases, and 7 bases lay between the germline ends. Germline-derived CDR1 and CDR2 are SEHNR and FQNEAQ (reference sequence). This CDR3 has 11 amino acids. CDR3 in amino acids: CASTVGETQYF. The CDR3 coding sequence is TGTGCCAGCACCGTCGGAGAGACCCAGTACTTC.

This chain links TRBV7-9 with TRBJ2-7, with TRBD2 identical over 14 bases. Per the germline V gene, CDR1 is SEHNR and CDR2 is FQNEAQ (reference sequence). CDR3 length: 17 amino acids. The trim removed 1 base at V and 0 bases at J, leaving 2 bases unmatched. In DNA, the CDR3 is TGTGCCAGCAGCTTAGGGACTAGCGGGAGGAGCTCCTACGAGCAGTACTTC. Its translation: CASSLGTSGRSSYEQYF.

This chain joins TRBV7-9 and TRBJ1-4; TRBD1 is a possible D gene (6 bases). The V and J ends lost 3 bases and 0 bases respectively, with 14 bases between them. Per germline, CDR1 SEHNR and CDR2 FQNEAQ (reference sequence). The CDR3 extends over 17 amino acids. CDR3: CASSFWGQEATNEKLFF. DNA for the CDR3: TGTGCCAGCAGCTTTTGGGGGCAAGAAGCAACTAATGAAAAACTGTTTTTT.

Note on this clone: Distinct nucleotide sequences in the sample also encode this CDR3. The chain employs TRBV5-1 and TRBJ1-2; D is uncertain. The germline V gene has CDR1 SGHRS and CDR2 YFSETQ. Trimming took 0 bases from V and 5 from J, leaving 8 bases between them. CDR3 length: 13 residues. CDR3 nucleotide sequence: TGCGCCAGCAGCTTGGGTGCCGGATATGGCTACACCTTC. Amino acid sequence: CASSLGAGYGYTF.

The chain uses TRBV25-1 and TRBJ1-4, with D hard to call. The CDR3 contains 16 residues. Germline loops: CDR1 MGHDK, CDR2 SYGVNS. V was shortened by 1 base and J by 8 bases, with 17 bases between the two germline ends. DNA of the CDR3: TGTGCCAGCAGTGAATCTCTGGGGATCCGAGGGGAAAAACTGTTTTTT. Translating it yields CASSESLGIRGEKLFF.

This chain joins TRBV5-1 and TRBJ2-4, with 9 bases identical to TRBD1. Germline V lookup: CDR1 SGHRS, CDR2 YFSETQ. CDR3 size: 16 residues. V was pared by 5 bases and J by 8 bases, with 14 bases of the junction left unmatched. The CDR3 region has the DNA TGCGCCAGCAGATCGACCACCGGGACAGGGAGGGACATTCAGTACTTC. It codes for CASRSTTGTGRDIQYF.

This chain connects TRBV2 to TRBJ2-6; D is uncertain. V gave up 6 bases and J gave up 0 bases, with 6 bases separating them. Germline V lookup: CDR1 SNHLY, CDR2 FYNNEI. The CDR3 extends over 14 amino acids. CDR3 sequence (DNA): TGTGCCAGCAGGCTAATCTCTGGGGCCAACGTCCTGACTTTC. It is translated as CASRLISGANVLTF. The whole variable domain, filled in from reference TRBV2 and TRBJ2-6, reads EPEVTQTPSHQVTQMGQEVILRCVPISNHLYFYWYRQILGQKVEFLVSFYNNEISEKSEIFDDQFSVERPDGSNFTLKIRSTKLEDSAMYFCASRLISGANVLTFGAGSRLTVL.

This chain connects TRBV7-9 to TRBJ1-1; D perhaps matches TRBD1 (6 bases). Trimming removed 5 bases from V and 1 base from J, with 14 bases in between. The CDR3 length is 15 residues. The germline V gene encodes CDR1 SEHNR and CDR2 FQNEAQ (reference sequence). The CDR3 region has the DNA TGTGCCAGCAGCGGCCACAGGGTGAAGAACACTGAAGCTTTCTTT. Amino acids: CASSGHRVKNTEAFF. The variable domain in full, with the rest retrieved from reference TRBV7-9 and TRBJ1-1, is DTGVSQNPRHKITKRGQNVTFRCDPISEHNRLYWYRQTLGQGPEFLTYFQNEAQLEKSRLLSDRFSAERPKGSFSTLEIQRTEQGDSAMYLCASSGHRVKNTEAFFGQGTRLTVV.

Comments on this clone: Other DNA sequences in the same sample also yield this CDR3. This chain links TRBV5-1 with TRBJ2-3, with D maybe TRBD1 (7 bases). Germline lookup yields CDR1 SGHRS and CDR2 YFSETQ. V lost 1 base, J lost 3 bases, and 9 bases lay in between. The CDR3 runs to 14 residues. The CDR3 bases are TGCGCCAGCAGCTTGCAGGGGGGAACAGATACGCAGTATTTT. It translates to CASSLQGGTDTQYF.

This chain joins TRBV10-1 and TRBJ1-2; possible D gene TRBD1, 5 bases. This CDR3 has 15 residues. V was shortened by 0 bases and J by 6 bases, with 14 bases between the two germline ends. Germline CDR1 and CDR2: WNHNN and SYGVQD (reference sequence). The CDR3 reads CASSESWERDHGYTF. The CDR3 bases are TGCGCCAGCAGTGAGTCCTGGGAAAGGGACCATGGCTACACCTTC.